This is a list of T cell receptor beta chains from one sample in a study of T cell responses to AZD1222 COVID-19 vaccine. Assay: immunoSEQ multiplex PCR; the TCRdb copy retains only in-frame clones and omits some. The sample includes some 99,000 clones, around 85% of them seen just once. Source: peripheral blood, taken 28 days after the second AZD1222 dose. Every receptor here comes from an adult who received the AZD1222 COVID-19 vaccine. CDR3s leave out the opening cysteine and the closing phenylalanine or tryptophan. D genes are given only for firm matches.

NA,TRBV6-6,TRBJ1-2,ASSPTVGGYT
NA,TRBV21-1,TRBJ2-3,ASSKEARGGPKANNTQY
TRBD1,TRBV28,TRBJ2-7,ASSLSTGMWSYEQY
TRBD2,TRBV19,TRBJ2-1,ARPGLAESYNEQF
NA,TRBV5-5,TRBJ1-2,ASSSRQDGYT
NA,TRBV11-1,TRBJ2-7,ASSSSAGPSYEQY
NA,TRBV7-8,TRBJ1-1,ASSLASRGAF
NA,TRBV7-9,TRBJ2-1,ASSFVRTPNNEQF
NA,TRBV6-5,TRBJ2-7,ASGTGAGEQY
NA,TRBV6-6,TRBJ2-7,ASKDSYYEQY
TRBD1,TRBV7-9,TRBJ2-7,ASSGLGDRSYEQY
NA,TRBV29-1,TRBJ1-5,SVRWGNQPQH
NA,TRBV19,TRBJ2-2,ASSTVITGELF
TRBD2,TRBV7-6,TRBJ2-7,ASSYQRESYEQY
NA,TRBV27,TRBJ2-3,ASSPLTLSTDTQY
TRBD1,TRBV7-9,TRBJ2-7,ASSVNRGVSYEQY
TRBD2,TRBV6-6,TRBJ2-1,ASSYTAGTSLNEQF
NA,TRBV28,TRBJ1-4,ASSPREEKLF
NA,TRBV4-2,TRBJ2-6,ASSQENSGANVLT
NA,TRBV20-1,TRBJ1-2,RVNGYSGYT
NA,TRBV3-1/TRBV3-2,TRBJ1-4,ASSSNPIPEKLF
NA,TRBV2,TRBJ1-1,ASSVKRNTEAF
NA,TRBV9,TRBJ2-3,ASSVAGAHADTQY
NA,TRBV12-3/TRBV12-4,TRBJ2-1,ASSSYNEQF
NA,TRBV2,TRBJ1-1,ASSDRAAAF
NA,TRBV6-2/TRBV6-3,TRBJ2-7,ASSYGGTMSYEQY
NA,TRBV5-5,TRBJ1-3,ASSLEGNTIY
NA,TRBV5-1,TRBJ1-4,ASSLGQEGEKLF
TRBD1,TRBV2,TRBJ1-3,ASSEGTGGNTIY
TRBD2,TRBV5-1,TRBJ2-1,ASSLGSGGSQSSYNEQF
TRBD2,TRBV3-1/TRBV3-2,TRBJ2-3,ASSQEGAAGGTRPDTQY
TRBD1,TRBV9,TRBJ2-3,ASSGRTGTGEDTQY
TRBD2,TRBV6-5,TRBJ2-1,ASSPQRGASNEQF